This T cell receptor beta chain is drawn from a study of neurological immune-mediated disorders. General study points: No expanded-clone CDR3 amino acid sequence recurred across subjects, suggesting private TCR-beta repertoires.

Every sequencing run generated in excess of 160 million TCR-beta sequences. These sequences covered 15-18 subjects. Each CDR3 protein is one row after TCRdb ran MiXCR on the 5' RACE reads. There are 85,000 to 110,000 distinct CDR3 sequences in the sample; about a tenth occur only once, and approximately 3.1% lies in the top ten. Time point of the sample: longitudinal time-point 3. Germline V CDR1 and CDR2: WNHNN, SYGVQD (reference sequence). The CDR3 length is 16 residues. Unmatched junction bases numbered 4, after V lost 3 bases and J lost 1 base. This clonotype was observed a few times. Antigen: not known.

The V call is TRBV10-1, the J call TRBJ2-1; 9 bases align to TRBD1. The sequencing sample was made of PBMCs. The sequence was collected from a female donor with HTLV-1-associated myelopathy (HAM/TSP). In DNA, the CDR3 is TGCGCCAGCAGTGACCGGACAGGGGAATCCTACAATGAGCAGTTCTTC. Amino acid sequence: CASSDRTGESYNEQFF.